This TCR beta chain appears in the sequencing data of a study of cytomegalovirus exposure and HLA in healthy donors. Researchers ran the PCR with 60 Vbeta and 13 Jbeta primers. TCRdb's table, derived via immunoSEQ multiplex PCR, lists solely in-frame clones and lacks some. The sample contains roughly 97,000 clones, around 80% of which appear only once. CDR3 length: 11 amino acids. Germline values: CDR1 SQVTM, CDR2 ANQGSEA. This chain connects TRBV29-1 to TRBJ2-4; TRBD1 agrees at 7 bases. Specimen: PBMCs. The sequence was obtained from a woman aged 40 to 50 in good health and CMV-seronegative. CDR3 sequence reads: CSARDSNIQYF. The CDR3 DNA follows: TGCAGTGCCCGGGACAGTAACATTCAGTACTTC. Filled out from reference TRBV29-1 and TRBJ2-4, the complete variable domain reads SAVISQKPSRDICQRGTSLTIQCQVDSQVTMMFWYRQQPGQSLTLIATANQGSEATYESGFVIDKFPISRPNLTFSTLTVSNMSPEDSSIYLCSARDSNIQYFGAGTRLSVL.